These T cell receptor beta chains were read from a single sample in a study of T cells in narcolepsy. Method: immunoSEQ multiplex PCR; TCRdb's copy keeps in-frame clones and lacks some. The sample holds approximately 24,000 clones, roughly 80% seen once. The material sequenced was CD45RA- memory CD4+ T cells from PBMCs. The receptors were sampled from a human donor with narcolepsy. The CDR3 runs from the conserved cysteine through the conserved F or W.

V: TRBV4-2
CDR3: CASSLTTGTSGSTPPYEQYF

V: TRBV7-3
CDR3: CASSLVSTDTQYF

V: TRBV7-2
CDR3: CASSLAGQGNYGYTF

V: TRBV14
CDR3: CASSQAGAITEAFF

V: TRBV19
CDR3: CASSPRAGTAFF

V: TRBV19
CDR3: CASSPIRVLLNQPQHF

V: TRBV30
CDR3: CAWTKGWENTEAFF

V: TRBV30
CDR3: CAWTQAANYGYTF

V: TRBV6-5
CDR3: CASSEAGNYGYTF

V: TRBV9
CDR3: CASSVEDGVADTQYF

V: TRBV6-5
CDR3: CASSPPGTSLQGYTF

V: TRBV14
CDR3: CASSQDRKPNIQYF

V: TRBV20-1
CDR3: CSDGTEETQYF

V: TRBV5-4
CDR3: CASGLKGGNEQFF

V: TRBV7-9
CDR3: CASSRSGDTQYF

V: TRBV9
CDR3: CASSLSGNTDTQYF

V: TRBV6-5
CDR3: CASSSSPGYEQYF

V: TRBV7-2
CDR3: CASSFLGTGYQPQHF

V: TRBV29-1
CDR3: CSVFGTGNSGGYTF

V: TRBV7-2
CDR3: CASSLGDRTYEQYF

V: TRBV4-3
CDR3: CASSQRAGNEKLFF

V: TRBV12-5
CDR3: CASAVTSPGTDTQYF

V: TRBV6-1
CDR3: CASSDRYEQYF

V: TRBV19
CDR3: CASTSTGGASNYGYTF

V: TRBV6-5
CDR3: CASSSVGLAFF

V: TRBV7-9
CDR3: CASSLGEGSRTEAFF

V: TRBV5-6
CDR3: CASSWRDEQYF

V: TRBV5-4
CDR3: CASSFGGRAGTGELFF

V: TRBV19
CDR3: CAAQGDENYGYTF

V: TRBV4-2
CDR3: CASSQEVGGREKLFF

V: TRBV6-5
CDR3: CASTAGDTQYF

V: TRBV25-1
CDR3: CASSVSRGQRNTEAFF

V: TRBV5-1
CDR3: CASSVDSYNEQFF

V: TRBV2
CDR3: CASSYRGTDLPEQYF

V: TRBV6-5
CDR3: CASSPQGSKAFF